This TCR beta chain was recovered during a study of metastatic and nonmetastatic thyroid tumors. Study summary: Malignant and benign thyroid patients had repertoires compared in peripheral blood and tumor or nodule tissue. Study results and caveats: Reports indicated that malignant thyroid tumors showed significantly higher TCR beta diversity than benign nodules did, in blood and tumor.

Comments on this clone: The target antigen is unknown.

The CDR3 covers 19 residues. CDR1 is LGHNA, CDR2 YNFKEQ, per germline. The V gene end was trimmed by 4 bases and the J gene end by 5 bases; junction bases not matched to a gene: 13. Authors' data handling: The study took CDR3 differences across clinicopathological groups and made a distant-metastasis classifier for papillary thyroid cancer from them. TCRdb reanalyzed the PCR reads via MiXCR. The V and J calls shown here were made by TCRdb, not taken from the authors' results. In the table there are about 27,000 clones, roughly 24% of which are singletons. Thyroid surgery was performed in patients who had received no treatment beforehand.

The sequence was collected from a female donor with papillary thyroid cancer or a benign thyroid nodule (not recorded which). Some clones in this sample may be carry-over from other donors' samples. The V and J genes are TRBV4-2 and TRBJ2-2; TRBD2 agrees at 13 bases. Specimen: blood. This chain's CDR3 is CASSPGVAGLAGRTGELFF. CDR3 DNA: TGTGCCAGCAGCCCAGGCGTTGCGGGACTAGCGGGAAGAACCGGGGAGCTGTTTTTT.